Listed below are T cell receptor beta chains from one sample, sequenced in a study of blood T cell repertoires in COVID-19. Sequencing used immunoSEQ multiplex PCR; TCRdb keeps in-frame clones, though not all of them. Among hundreds of thousands of clones listed, roughly 86% were seen once. Input material: peripheral blood. The receptors were gathered from a man in his 70s with acute or convalescent COVID-19. CDR3s include the opening cysteine and the closing phenylalanine or tryptophan. The D gene is left open where the match is weak. Clone size is not always given. Where it is, it says once, few, many or a class for expanded clones.

d_call,j_call,clone_size,v_call,cdr3_nt,cdr3_aa
TRBD1,TRBJ2-4,few,TRBV28,TGTGCCAGCAGTTTTGGGACAGGTCAAAAACATACTCAGTACTTC,CASSFGTGQKHTQYF
.,TRBJ1-1,.,TRBV5-1,TGCGCCAGCAGCTTGGACGGGGGGAACACTGAAGCTTTCTTT,CASSLDGGNTEAFF
.,TRBJ1-1,.,TRBV3-1/TRBV3-2,TGTGCCAGCAGCCTCTCCTCAGGGTGGGACACTGAAGCTTTCTTT,CASSLSSGWDTEAFF
TRBD2,TRBJ2-2,.,TRBV19,TGTGCCAGTAGTATTTTTGGGGGGGCGAACACCGGGGAGCTGTTTTTT,CASSIFGGANTGELFF
.,TRBJ2-4,.,TRBV7-9,TGTGCCACCGTGGGGCGAAACATTCAGTACTTC,CATVGRNIQYF
.,TRBJ2-1,.,TRBV6-2/TRBV6-3,TGTGCCAGCAGCGATTCGGAGCGGGAGCAGTTCTTC,CASSDSEREQFF
.,TRBJ2-1,.,TRBV2,TGTGCCAGCAGGAAAGGGGGCTCCTACAATGAGCAGTTCTTC,CASRKGGSYNEQFF
.,TRBJ1-5,.,TRBV3-1/TRBV3-2,TGTGCCAGCAGCCCAGGGCTCAATCAGCCCCAGCATTTT,CASSPGLNQPQHF
.,TRBJ2-1,.,TRBV5-6,TGTGCCAGCAGCCGCCGTCGGGAGCAGTTCTTC,CASSRRREQFF
.,TRBJ2-6,.,TRBV28,TGTGCCAGCGGGGGGGCCTCTCGGGCCAACGTCCTGACTTTC,CASGGASRANVLTF
.,TRBJ1-3,.,TRBV7-6,TGTGCCAGCAGCCGTCGGACAGACTCTGGAAACACCATATATTTT,CASSRRTDSGNTIYF
TRBD1,TRBJ1-2,.,TRBV10-3,TGTGCCATCAGCCCCGGACAGGGGAACTATGGCTACACCTTC,CAISPGQGNYGYTF
.,TRBJ1-1,.,TRBV5-5,TGTGCCAGCAGCTTGCGGGCAGGCACCGGGGGTGAAGCTTTCTTT,CASSLRAGTGGEAFF
TRBD1,TRBJ1-5,few,TRBV6-5,TGTGCCAGCAGTCAGGGACAGGATCGGCAGCCCCAGCATTTT,CASSQGQDRQPQHF
.,TRBJ1-2,.,TRBV24-1,TGTGCCACCAGTGATCCCGGGACACAGAGTAACTATGGCTACACCTTC,CATSDPGTQSNYGYTF
.,TRBJ2-2,.,TRBV10-3,TGTGCCATCAGTGAGTCTGGGCAGTACACCGGGGAGCTGTTTTTT,CAISESGQYTGELFF